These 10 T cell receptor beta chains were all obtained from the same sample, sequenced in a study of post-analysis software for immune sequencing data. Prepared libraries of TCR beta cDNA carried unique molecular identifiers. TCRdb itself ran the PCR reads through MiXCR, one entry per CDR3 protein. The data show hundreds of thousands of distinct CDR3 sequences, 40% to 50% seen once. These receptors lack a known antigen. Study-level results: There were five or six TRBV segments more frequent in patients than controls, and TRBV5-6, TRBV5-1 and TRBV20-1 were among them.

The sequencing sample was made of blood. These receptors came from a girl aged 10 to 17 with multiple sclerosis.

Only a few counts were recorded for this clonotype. CDR3 in amino acids: CASSSVYPYNEQFF. As DNA, the CDR3 is TGTGCCAGCAGTTCCGTTTATCCCTACAATGAGCAGTTCTTC. The chain has TRBV6-4 and TRBJ2-1, with D unresolved. V was trimmed by 5 bases and J by 2 bases, leaving 10 bases between them. This CDR3 is built from 14 residues. The germline CDR1 and CDR2 sequences are MRHNA and SNTAGT.

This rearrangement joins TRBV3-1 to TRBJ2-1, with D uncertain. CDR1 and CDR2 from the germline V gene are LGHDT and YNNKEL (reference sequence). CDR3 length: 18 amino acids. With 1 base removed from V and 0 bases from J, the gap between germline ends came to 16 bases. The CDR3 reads CASSQGQSRRDSYNEQFF. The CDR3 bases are TGTGCCAGCAGCCAAGGGCAGTCGAGAAGGGACTCCTACAATGAGCAGTTCTTC.

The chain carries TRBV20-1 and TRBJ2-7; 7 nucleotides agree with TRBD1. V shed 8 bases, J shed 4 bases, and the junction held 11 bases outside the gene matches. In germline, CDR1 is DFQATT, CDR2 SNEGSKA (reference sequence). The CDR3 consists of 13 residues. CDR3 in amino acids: CSTLAGTDYEQYF. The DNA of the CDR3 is TGCAGTACCTTGGCCGGGACAGATTACGAGCAGTACTTC.

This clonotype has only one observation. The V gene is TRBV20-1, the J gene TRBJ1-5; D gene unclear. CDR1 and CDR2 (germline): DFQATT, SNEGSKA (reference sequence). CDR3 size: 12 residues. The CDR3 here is CSGSRSNQPQHF. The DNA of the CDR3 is TGCAGCGGGTCCAGGTCCAATCAGCCCCAGCATTTT.

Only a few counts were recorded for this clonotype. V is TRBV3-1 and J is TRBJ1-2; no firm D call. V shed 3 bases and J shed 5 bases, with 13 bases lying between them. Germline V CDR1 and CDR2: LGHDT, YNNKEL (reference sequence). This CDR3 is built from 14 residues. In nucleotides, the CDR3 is TGTGCCAGCAGCCACAACCCCAAGGGTTATGGCTACACCTTC. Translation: CASSHNPKGYGYTF. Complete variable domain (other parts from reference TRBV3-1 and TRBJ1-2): DTAVSQTPKYLVTQMGNDKSIKCEQNLGHDTMYWYKQDSKKFLKIMFSYNNKELIINETVPNRFSPKSPDKAHLNLHINSLELGDSAVYFCASSHNPKGYGYTFGSGTRLTVV.

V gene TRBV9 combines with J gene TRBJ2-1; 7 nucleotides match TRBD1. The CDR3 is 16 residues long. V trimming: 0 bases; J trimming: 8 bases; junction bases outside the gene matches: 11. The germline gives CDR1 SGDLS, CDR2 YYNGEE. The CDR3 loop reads CASSVDQGGFSHEQFF. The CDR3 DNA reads TGTGCCAGCAGCGTAGACCAAGGGGGCTTCTCCCATGAGCAGTTCTTC.

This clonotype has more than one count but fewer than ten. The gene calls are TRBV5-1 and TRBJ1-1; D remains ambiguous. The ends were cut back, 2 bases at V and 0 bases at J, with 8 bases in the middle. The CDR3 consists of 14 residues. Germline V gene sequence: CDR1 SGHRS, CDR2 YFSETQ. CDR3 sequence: CASSFERVNTEAFF. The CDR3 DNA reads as TGCGCCAGCAGCTTTGAGAGGGTGAACACTGAAGCTTTCTTT.

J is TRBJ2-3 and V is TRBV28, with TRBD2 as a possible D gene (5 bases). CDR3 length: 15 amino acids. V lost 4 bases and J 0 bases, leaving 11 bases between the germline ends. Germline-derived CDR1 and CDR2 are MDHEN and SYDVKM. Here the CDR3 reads CASSSMTKSTDTQYF. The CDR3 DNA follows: TGTGCCAGCAGTTCAATGACTAAGAGCACAGATACGCAGTATTTT.

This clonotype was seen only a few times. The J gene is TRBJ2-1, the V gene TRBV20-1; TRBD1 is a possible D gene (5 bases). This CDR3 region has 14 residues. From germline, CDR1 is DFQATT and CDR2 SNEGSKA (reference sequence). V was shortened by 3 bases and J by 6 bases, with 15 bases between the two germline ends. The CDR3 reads CSASLGWQGNEQFF. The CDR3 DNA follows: TGCAGTGCTAGTCTCGGGTGGCAGGGCAATGAGCAGTTCTTC.

The CDR3 nucleotides read TGTGCCACCAGCAGAGTTTCTCCTAGCGGGGGAATCACAGATACGCAGTATTTT. Residues: CATSRVSPSGGITDTQYF. The chain is built from TRBV15 and TRBJ2-3; 10 bases map to TRBD2. After removal of 1 base from V and 2 bases from J, the junction contained 9 bases not matched to a gene. Germline loops: CDR1 LNHNV, CDR2 YYDKDF (reference sequence). This CDR3 is built from 18 residues.